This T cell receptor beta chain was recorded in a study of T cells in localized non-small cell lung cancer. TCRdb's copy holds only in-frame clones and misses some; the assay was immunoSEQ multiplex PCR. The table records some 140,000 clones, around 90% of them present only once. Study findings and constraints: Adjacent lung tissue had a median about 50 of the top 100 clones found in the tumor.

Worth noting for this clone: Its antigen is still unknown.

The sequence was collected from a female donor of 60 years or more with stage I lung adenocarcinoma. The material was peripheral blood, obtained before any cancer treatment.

The chain's CDR3 is CASSLNVETGELFF. The CDR3 coding sequence is TGTGCCAGCAGCTTAAACGTGGAGACCGGGGAGCTGTTTTTT. The V call is TRBV7-7, the J call TRBJ2-2; D gene uncertain. Germline-derived CDR1 and CDR2 are SSHAT and FNYEAQ (reference sequence). The CDR3 has 14 residues. V dropped 2 bases and J dropped 5 bases, with 9 bases sitting between them. The full variable domain, with the rest looked up from reference TRBV7-7 and TRBJ2-2, is GAGVSQSPRYKVTKRGQDVTLRCDPISSHATLYWYQQALGQGPEFLTYFNYEAQPDKSGLPSDRFSAERPEGSISTLTIQRTEQRDSAMYRCASSLNVETGELFFGEGSRLTVL.